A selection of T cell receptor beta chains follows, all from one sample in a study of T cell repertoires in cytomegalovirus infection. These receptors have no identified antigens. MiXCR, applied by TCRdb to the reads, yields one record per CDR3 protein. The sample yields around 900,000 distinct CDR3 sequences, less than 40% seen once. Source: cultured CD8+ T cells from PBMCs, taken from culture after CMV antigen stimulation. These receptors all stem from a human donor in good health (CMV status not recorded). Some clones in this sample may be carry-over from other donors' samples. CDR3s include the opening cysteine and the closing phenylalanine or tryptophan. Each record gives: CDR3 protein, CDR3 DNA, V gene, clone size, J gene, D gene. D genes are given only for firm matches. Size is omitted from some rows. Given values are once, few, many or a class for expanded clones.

cdr3_aa: CASSFRQGAMRGYTF
cdr3_nt: TGTGCCAGCAGTTTTAGGCAGGGGGCAATGCGTGGCTACACCTTC
v_call: TRBV27
clone_size: few
j_call: TRBJ1-2
d_call: TRBD1

cdr3_aa: CASSYRRGLADTQYF
cdr3_nt: TGTGCCAGCAGTTACCGGCGGGGTTTGGCAGATACGCAGTATTTT
v_call: TRBV6-2/TRBV6-3
clone_size: few
j_call: TRBJ2-3
d_call: .

cdr3_aa: CASSISHWDTEAFF
cdr3_nt: TGTGCCAGTAGTATTTCCCATTGGGACACTGAAGCTTTCTTT
v_call: TRBV19
clone_size: few
j_call: TRBJ1-1
d_call: .

cdr3_aa: CASSWDRGPRTEAFF
cdr3_nt: TGTGCCAGCAGCTGGGACAGGGGGCCGCGGACTGAAGCTTTCTTT
v_call: TRBV7-6
clone_size: many
j_call: TRBJ1-1
d_call: TRBD1

cdr3_aa: CASSQDWAGHLTDTQYF
cdr3_nt: TGTGCCAGCAGCCAAGATTGGGCGGGTCACCTCACAGATACGCAGTATTTT
v_call: TRBV3-1
clone_size: .
j_call: TRBJ2-3
d_call: .

cdr3_aa: CASSQVTTANYGYTF
cdr3_nt: TGCGCCAGCAGCCAAGTCACTACCGCTAACTATGGCTACACCTTC
v_call: TRBV4-1
clone_size: few
j_call: TRBJ1-2
d_call: .

cdr3_aa: CASSSSGRMNTEAFF
cdr3_nt: TGTGCCAGCAGCTCCTCGGGACGTATGAACACTGAAGCTTTCTTT
v_call: TRBV7-6
clone_size: .
j_call: TRBJ1-1
d_call: .

cdr3_aa: CASSFWGSMSSYNEQFF
cdr3_nt: TGTGCCAGCAGTTTCTGGGGCTCGATGAGCTCCTACAATGAGCAGTTCTTC
v_call: TRBV27
clone_size: few
j_call: TRBJ2-1
d_call: .

cdr3_aa: CSGLAGALSYNEQFF
cdr3_nt: TGCAGCGGTCTAGCGGGGGCACTCTCCTACAATGAGCAGTTCTTC
v_call: TRBV29-1
clone_size: .
j_call: TRBJ2-1
d_call: TRBD2

cdr3_aa: CASSEGLGNQPQHF
cdr3_nt: TGTGCCAGCAGTGAGGGTCTTGGGAATCAGCCCCAGCATTTT
v_call: TRBV2
clone_size: .
j_call: TRBJ1-5
d_call: .

cdr3_aa: CSASRGGRRTDTQYF
cdr3_nt: TGCAGTGCGTCGCGAGGGGGGCGCCGTACAGATACGCAGTATTTT
v_call: TRBV20-1
clone_size: .
j_call: TRBJ2-3
d_call: .

cdr3_aa: CASSQEWKNNQPQHF
cdr3_nt: TGCGCCAGCAGCCAAGAGTGGAAGAACAATCAGCCCCAGCATTTT
v_call: TRBV4-1
clone_size: few
j_call: TRBJ1-5
d_call: .

cdr3_aa: CASSARLATPDTQYF
cdr3_nt: TGTGCCAGCAGTGCTCGACTAGCAACCCCAGATACGCAGTATTTT
v_call: TRBV6-2/TRBV6-3
clone_size: many
j_call: TRBJ2-3
d_call: TRBD2

cdr3_aa: CASSEARWNSSLHF
cdr3_nt: TGTGCCAGCAGTGAGGCCCGATGGAATTCATCCCTCCACTTT
v_call: TRBV6-1
clone_size: .
j_call: TRBJ1-6
d_call: .

cdr3_aa: CASSLGDRALPEAFF
cdr3_nt: TGTGCCAGCAGTTTGGGGGACAGGGCCCTTCCTGAAGCTTTCTTT
v_call: TRBV6-5
clone_size: few
j_call: TRBJ1-1
d_call: TRBD1

cdr3_aa: CASTKETDNTEAFF
cdr3_nt: TGTGCCAGCACAAAGGAGACCGACAACACTGAAGCTTTCTTT
v_call: TRBV7-6
clone_size: many
j_call: TRBJ1-1
d_call: .

cdr3_aa: CASSPEVGQRGEAFF
cdr3_nt: TGTGCTAGCAGCCCCGAAGTGGGACAAAGGGGTGAAGCTTTCTTT
v_call: TRBV7-7
clone_size: .
j_call: TRBJ1-1
d_call: .

cdr3_aa: CASSFGERDLADTQYF
cdr3_nt: TGTGCCAGCAGCTTTGGTGAGCGGGACCTGGCAGATACGCAGTATTTT
v_call: TRBV5-6
clone_size: .
j_call: TRBJ2-3
d_call: TRBD2

cdr3_aa: CASSLGGQYNEQFF
cdr3_nt: TGCGCCAGCAGCTTGGGGGGACAGTACAATGAGCAGTTCTTC
v_call: TRBV27
clone_size: many
j_call: TRBJ2-1
d_call: .

cdr3_aa: CASSIWGLEGEQFF
cdr3_nt: TGTGCCAGTAGTATATGGGGGCTCGAGGGTGAGCAGTTCTTC
v_call: TRBV19
clone_size: .
j_call: TRBJ2-1
d_call: .

cdr3_aa: CASSLEGGQGTAEAFF
cdr3_nt: TGTGCCAGCAGTTTAGAGGGGGGACAGGGGACGGCTGAAGCTTTCTTT
v_call: TRBV12-3/TRBV12-4
clone_size: .
j_call: TRBJ1-1
d_call: TRBD1

cdr3_aa: CASSLERGFLTDTQYF
cdr3_nt: TGTGCTAGCAGCTTAGAAAGGGGTTTCCTCACAGATACGCAGTATTTT
v_call: TRBV7-7
clone_size: .
j_call: TRBJ2-3
d_call: .

cdr3_aa: CASSSLNHQETQYF
cdr3_nt: TGTGCCAGCAGTTCCCTGAATCACCAAGAGACCCAGTACTTC
v_call: TRBV27
clone_size: few
j_call: TRBJ2-5
d_call: .

cdr3_aa: CSADTDGFTEAFF
cdr3_nt: TGCAGTGCGGATACGGACGGTTTCACTGAAGCTTTCTTT
v_call: TRBV20-1
clone_size: .
j_call: TRBJ1-1
d_call: .

cdr3_aa: CASQEWAASQETQYF
cdr3_nt: TGTGCCAGCCAGGAGTGGGCAGCCAGCCAAGAGACCCAGTACTTC
v_call: TRBV6-1
clone_size: .
j_call: TRBJ2-5
d_call: .

cdr3_aa: CASSPSLGQLETQYF
cdr3_nt: TGTGCCAGCAGCCCAAGCTTGGGACAGTTGGAGACCCAGTACTTC
v_call: TRBV7-9
clone_size: few
j_call: TRBJ2-5
d_call: TRBD1

cdr3_aa: CASSYGDTGDIQYF
cdr3_nt: TGTGCCAGCAGTTACGGCGACACGGGGGACATTCAGTACTTC
v_call: TRBV6-6
clone_size: few
j_call: TRBJ2-4
d_call: .

cdr3_aa: CASSRAWGEAFF
cdr3_nt: TGTGCCAGCAGCCGCGCGTGGGGTGAAGCTTTCTTT
v_call: TRBV6-2/TRBV6-3
clone_size: few
j_call: TRBJ1-1
d_call: .

cdr3_aa: CASSLEARDDNSPLHF
cdr3_nt: TGCGCCAGCAGCTTGGAGGCGCGGGATGATAATTCACCCCTCCACTTT
v_call: TRBV5-1
clone_size: .
j_call: TRBJ1-6
d_call: .

cdr3_aa: CASSYQGIGSDTEAFF
cdr3_nt: TGCGCCAGCAGCTACCAGGGGATTGGATCTGACACTGAAGCTTTCTTT
v_call: TRBV5-1
clone_size: .
j_call: TRBJ1-1
d_call: .

cdr3_aa: CASSYALVAGELFF
cdr3_nt: TGTGCCAGCAGTTACGCCCTAGTCGCCGGGGAGCTGTTTTTT
v_call: TRBV6-5
clone_size: many
j_call: TRBJ2-2
d_call: .

cdr3_aa: CASSPGLEADTQYF
cdr3_nt: TGTGCCAGCAGCCCGGGACTCGAGGCAGATACGCAGTATTTT
v_call: TRBV7-2
clone_size: many
j_call: TRBJ2-3
d_call: .

cdr3_aa: CSVEGQGPGAFF
cdr3_nt: TGCAGCGTTGAGGGACAGGGTCCTGGAGCTTTCTTT
v_call: TRBV29-1
clone_size: .
j_call: TRBJ1-1
d_call: TRBD1

cdr3_aa: CAIINERGEQFF
cdr3_nt: TGTGCCATCATTAATGAGCGGGGGGAGCAGTTCTTC
v_call: TRBV10-3
clone_size: .
j_call: TRBJ2-1
d_call: TRBD2

cdr3_aa: CSVVEATAHQPQHF
cdr3_nt: TGCAGCGTCGTCGAAGCCACAGCTCATCAGCCCCAGCATTTT
v_call: TRBV29-1
clone_size: .
j_call: TRBJ1-5
d_call: .

cdr3_aa: CSARRRGETLYEQYF
cdr3_nt: TGCAGTGCCCGAAGGCGGGGGGAAACTCTCTACGAGCAGTACTTC
v_call: TRBV20-1
clone_size: few
j_call: TRBJ2-7
d_call: TRBD2

cdr3_aa: CASSLDRGAETQYF
cdr3_nt: TGTGCCAGCAGCTTAGACAGGGGTGCGGAGACCCAGTACTTC
v_call: TRBV7-9
clone_size: few
j_call: TRBJ2-5
d_call: TRBD1

cdr3_aa: CASSPRQGLAYNEQFF
cdr3_nt: TGTGCCAGCAGCCCCCGACAGGGGTTAGCCTACAATGAGCAGTTCTTC
v_call: TRBV7-4
clone_size: once
j_call: TRBJ2-1
d_call: TRBD1

cdr3_aa: CASSSTGDDTDTQYF
cdr3_nt: TGTGCCAGCAGCTCGACAGGGGACGATACAGATACGCAGTATTTT
v_call: TRBV7-9
clone_size: many
j_call: TRBJ2-3
d_call: TRBD1

cdr3_aa: CASSFRYGRLETQYF
cdr3_nt: TGTGCCAGCAGTTTTCGGTACGGGCGCCTGGAGACCCAGTACTTC
v_call: TRBV6-5
clone_size: .
j_call: TRBJ2-5
d_call: .

cdr3_aa: CASTGGRRYGYTF
cdr3_nt: TGTGCCAGCACTGGGGGACGTCGCTATGGCTACACCTTC
v_call: TRBV25-1
clone_size: .
j_call: TRBJ1-2
d_call: .

cdr3_aa: CASSLEVVDTDMQYF
cdr3_nt: TGTGCCAGCAGCTTAGAAGTCGTAGACACAGATATGCAGTATTTT
v_call: TRBV7-6
clone_size: .
j_call: TRBJ2-3
d_call: .

cdr3_aa: CASSFRTGIGELFF
cdr3_nt: TGTGCCAGCAGCTTCCGGACAGGGATCGGGGAGCTGTTTTTT
v_call: TRBV5-4
clone_size: few
j_call: TRBJ2-2
d_call: TRBD1

cdr3_aa: CASSVESGTGRIYGYTF
cdr3_nt: TGTGCCAGCAGCGTAGAGTCTGGGACAGGGCGAATCTATGGCTACACCTTC
v_call: TRBV9
clone_size: few
j_call: TRBJ1-2
d_call: TRBD1

cdr3_aa: CAGSEPRTGDYEQYF
cdr3_nt: TGTGCCGGCAGCGAACCGCGGACAGGGGACTACGAGCAGTACTTC
v_call: TRBV7-9
clone_size: .
j_call: TRBJ2-7
d_call: TRBD1

cdr3_aa: CASSVGGFSYEQYF
cdr3_nt: TGTGCCAGCAGCGTTGGGGGTTTCTCCTACGAGCAGTACTTC
v_call: TRBV27
clone_size: .
j_call: TRBJ2-7
d_call: .

cdr3_aa: CASSPGRWGQGGLGGKLFF
cdr3_nt: TGTGCCAGCAGCCCAGGAAGATGGGGACAGGGGGGCCTAGGCGGAAAACTGTTTTTT
v_call: TRBV14
clone_size: .
j_call: TRBJ1-4
d_call: TRBD1

cdr3_aa: CASSSTRTGEWRSNQPQHF
cdr3_nt: TGTGCCAGCAGCTCCACTAGGACAGGGGAATGGCGGAGCAATCAGCCCCAGCATTTT
v_call: TRBV7-8
clone_size: many
j_call: TRBJ1-5
d_call: TRBD1

cdr3_aa: CASREMAGGYSGANVLTF
cdr3_nt: TGTGCCAGCAGAGAAATGGCAGGGGGCTACTCTGGGGCCAACGTCCTGACTTTC
v_call: TRBV27
clone_size: many
j_call: TRBJ2-6
d_call: TRBD1

cdr3_aa: CASSSIGWQGSYNEQFF
cdr3_nt: TGTGCCAGCAGCTCTATAGGGTGGCAGGGCTCCTACAATGAGCAGTTCTTC
v_call: TRBV7-6
clone_size: many
j_call: TRBJ2-1
d_call: .

cdr3_aa: CASSLGGVYTF
cdr3_nt: TGTGCCAGCAGTTTAGGGGGCGTCTACACCTTC
v_call: TRBV27
clone_size: .
j_call: TRBJ1-2
d_call: .

cdr3_aa: CASSSGLNSYEQYF
cdr3_nt: TGTGCCAGCAGTTCTGGACTGAACTCCTACGAGCAGTACTTC
v_call: TRBV12-3/TRBV12-4
clone_size: .
j_call: TRBJ2-7
d_call: .

cdr3_aa: CASSLQGEAGYNF
cdr3_nt: TGTGCCAGCAGTTTACAAGGGGAGGCTGGCTACAACTTC
v_call: TRBV27
clone_size: .
j_call: TRBJ1-2
d_call: .

cdr3_aa: CASSLDSGRTEAFF
cdr3_nt: TGTGCCAGCAGCTTAGATTCAGGACGGACTGAAGCTTTCTTT
v_call: TRBV11-2
clone_size: few
j_call: TRBJ1-1
d_call: .

cdr3_aa: CASSLVDREETQYF
cdr3_nt: TGTGCCAGCAGCTTAGTTGACAGGGAAGAGACCCAGTACTTC
v_call: TRBV7-6
clone_size: few
j_call: TRBJ2-5
d_call: TRBD1